The 28 T cell receptor beta chains below were found in one sample sequenced in a study of Tregs in tolerant kidney transplant recipients. Only in-frame clones appear in the TCRdb table, and some are missing; sequencing was by immunoSEQ multiplex PCR. The top ten clones hold over 4% of a sample with under 100,000 clones, just over 90% of them seen once. The specimen was CD8+ T cells from blood. All receptors come from a human donor in good health.

This rearrangement joins TRBV5-1 to TRBJ2-1, with 9 bases aligning to TRBD2. Germline assignment: CDR1 SGHRS and CDR2 YFSETQ. Trimming removed 0 bases from V and 7 bases from J; junction bases left unmatched: 5. There are 15 residues in the CDR3. The CDR3 bases are TGCGCCAGCAGCTTGGATCTAGCGGGAAAAAATGAGCAGTTCTTC. This codes for CASSLDLAGKNEQFF. Filled out from reference TRBV5-1 and TRBJ2-1, the complete variable domain reads KAGVTQTPRYLIKTRGQQVTLSCSPISGHRSVSWYQQTPGQGLQFLFEYFSETQRNKGNFPGRFSGRQFSNSRSEMNVSTLELGDSALYLCASSLDLAGKNEQFFGPGTRLTVL.

The chain recombines TRBV5-4 with TRBJ1-4; D unresolved. Trimming shortened V by 0 bases and J by 9 bases, and 9 bases separated the two germline ends. CDR1 is SGHNT, CDR2 YYREEE, per germline (reference sequence). The CDR3 spans 13 residues. The CDR3 DNA reads as TGTGCCAGCAGCTTGGGGGGAGGGCAAAAACTGTTTTTT. Residues: CASSLGGGQKLFF.

This chain connects TRBV27 to TRBJ1-1; possible D gene TRBD1, 6 bases. CDR1 MNHEY and CDR2 SMNVEV come from the germline V gene (reference sequence). The CDR3 sequence is 14 residues long. Trimming took 4 bases from V and 1 from J, leaving 10 bases between them. The CDR3 nucleotides are TGTGCCAGCAGTTCTGACAGGCAGAACACTGAAGCTTTCTTT. This codes for CASSSDRQNTEAFF.

The V gene is TRBV5-8, the J gene TRBJ1-4, with D uncertain. The germline V and J ends were trimmed by 0 bases and 2 bases, with 8 bases remaining between them. Germline V gene sequence: CDR1 SGHTS, CDR2 YDEGEE. The CDR3 covers 15 residues. CDR3: CASSLERGTNEKLFF. As DNA, the CDR3 is TGTGCCAGCAGCTTGGAGAGAGGGACTAATGAAAAACTGTTTTTT.

The chain couples TRBV7-9 to TRBJ2-7, with 7 bases fitting TRBD2. This CDR3 is 12 amino acids long. Trimming removed 6 bases from V and 4 bases from J; junction bases left unmatched: 3. From germline, CDR1 is SEHNR and CDR2 FQNEAQ (reference sequence). The CDR3 protein is CASRGGWYEQYF. The CDR3 DNA reads TGTGCCAGCAGGGGAGGGTGGTACGAGCAGTACTTC.

CDR3 DNA: TGTGCCAGCAGCGTAGGACTAGCGGGGGGCCCCGCATCAGATACGCAGTATTTT. Residues: CASSVGLAGGPASDTQYF. The chain couples TRBV9 to TRBJ2-3; 13 nucleotides line up with TRBD2. Germline V gives CDR1 SGDLS, CDR2 YYNGEE. The CDR3 is 18 amino acids. The junction had 8 bases not matched to a gene; V was cut back by 0 bases and J by 4 bases. Full variable domain (outside the CDR3, taken from reference TRBV9 and TRBJ2-3): DSGVTQTPKHLITATGQRVTLRCSPRSGDLSVYWYQQSLDQGLQFLIQYYNGEERAKGNILERFSAQQFPDLHSELNLSSLELGDSALYFCASSVGLAGGPASDTQYFGPGTRLTVL.

The chain is built from TRBV5-1 and TRBJ2-7; the match to TRBD1 covers 10 bases. The V segment lost 4 bases and the J segment 3 bases; nucleotides outside the gene matches: 10. CDR3 size: 16 residues. From germline, CDR1 is SGHRS and CDR2 YFSETQ. The CDR3: CASSDPGTGDGYEQYF. The CDR3 DNA reads TGCGCCAGCAGCGATCCCGGGACAGGGGACGGCTACGAGCAGTACTTC.

The gene calls are TRBV2 and TRBJ2-1, with TRBD1 as a possible D gene (6 bases). V was cut by 8 bases and J by 7 bases, with 12 bases left in between. The CDR3 runs to 12 residues. Germline lookup yields CDR1 SNHLY and CDR2 FYNNEI. CDR3 in DNA: TGTGCCAGCGACAGGACTTCGAATGAGCAGTTCTTC. It translates to CASDRTSNEQFF.

The rearrangement links TRBV11-3 to TRBJ2-2; no reliable D call. Trimming shortened V by 0 bases and J by 5 bases, and 10 bases separated the two germline ends. Germline CDR1 reads SGHNT; CDR2 reads YENEEA. The CDR3 contains 15 residues. The CDR3 protein is CASSLEPVGTGELFF. The CDR3 DNA is TGTGCCAGCAGCTTAGAACCAGTGGGTACCGGGGAGCTGTTTTTT.

The V and J genes are TRBV7-9 and TRBJ1-4; D is perhaps TRBD1 (6 bases). Trimming shortened V by 7 bases and J by 0 bases, and 15 bases separated the two germline ends. The CDR3 length is 16 residues. The germline V gene has CDR1 SEHNR and CDR2 FQNEAQ (reference sequence). CDR3 coding DNA: TGTGCCAGCACAAACAGGGCCCAGGCAACTAATGAAAAACTGTTTTTT. It specifies CASTNRAQATNEKLFF.

The CDR3, as DNA: TGTGCCAGCAGCCTCCCGGGACAGGGCTCTGGGGCCAACGTCCTGACTTTC. This sequence encodes CASSLPGQGSGANVLTF. The chain uses TRBV7-8 and TRBJ2-6, with 9 positions matching TRBD1. This CDR3 comprises 17 residues. Germline CDR1 and CDR2: SGHVS and FQNEAQ. V was clipped by 5 bases and J by 0 bases; unmatched bases: 5.

Only one count was recorded for this clone. The V and J genes are TRBV16 and TRBJ1-3; no firm D call. Trimming took 1 base from V and 3 from J, leaving 19 bases between them. The germline V gene encodes CDR1 KGHSY and CDR2 FQNENV. There are 18 residues in the CDR3. The CDR3 sequence is CASSQWAQRADLGNTIYF. For the CDR3, the DNA is TGTGCCAGCAGCCAATGGGCCCAAAGAGCCGACCTTGGAAACACCATATATTTT.

This chain joins TRBV2 and TRBJ2-5, with D uncertain. Trimming stripped 1 base from V and 4 bases from J, with 13 bases between. From germline, CDR1 is SNHLY and CDR2 FYNNEI. The length of the CDR3 is 15 residues. The CDR3 here is CASSEVIGSGETQYF. The DNA of the CDR3 is TGTGCCAGCAGTGAAGTGATAGGGTCGGGAGAGACCCAGTACTTC. The entire variable domain, with the rest obtained from reference TRBV2 and TRBJ2-5, is as follows: EPEVTQTPSHQVTQMGQEVILRCVPISNHLYFYWYRQILGQKVEFLVSFYNNEISEKSEIFDDQFSVERPDGSNFTLKIRSTKLEDSAMYFCASSEVIGSGETQYFGPGTRLLVL.

V and J are TRBV29-1 and TRBJ2-3; TRBD2 matches 7 bases. Per germline, CDR1 SQVTM and CDR2 ANQGSEA. The CDR3 has 19 residues. V shed 6 bases, J shed 0 bases, and the junction held 21 bases outside the gene matches. DNA for the CDR3: TGCAGCGTCATCTCTTGGACTTTAGCGGGCTGGACTAGCACAGATACGCAGTATTTT. This codes for CSVISWTLAGWTSTDTQYF.

This clone has only a few counts. V gene TRBV7-9 combines with J gene TRBJ1-2; a weak D match, TRBD1 (6 bases). Per the germline V gene, CDR1 is SEHNR and CDR2 is FQNEAQ (reference sequence). Trimming removed 6 bases from V and 5 bases from J, with 16 bases in between. The CDR3 runs 14 residues. The CDR3 reads CASRPPGADYGYTF. The CDR3 region has the DNA TGTGCCAGCAGGCCACCAGGGGCGGATTATGGCTACACCTTC.

This chain connects TRBV19 to TRBJ2-3; TRBD1 matches at 7 bases. The CDR3 covers 16 residues. Germline CDR1 reads LNHDA; CDR2 reads SQIVND (reference sequence). V shed 4 bases and J 1 base; nucleotides not matched to a gene: 8. DNA for the CDR3: TGTGCCAGTAGTAGGAGCGGACAGGACGGCACAGATACGCAGTATTTT. Its protein is CASSRSGQDGTDTQYF.

The gene calls are TRBV4-1 and TRBJ2-1, with D maybe TRBD2 (5 bases). V was clipped by 0 bases and J by 0 bases, with 12 bases between them. Germline V gene lookup returns CDR1 MGHRA and CDR2 YSYEKL. CDR3 size: 17 residues. The CDR3 DNA is TGCGCCAGCAGCCAAGATTTGGACTCGAGCTCCTACAATGAGCAGTTCTTC. It is translated as CASSQDLDSSSYNEQFF.

The chain uses TRBV27 and TRBJ1-1; 10 bases line up with TRBD1. This CDR3 is built from 17 residues. Germline-derived CDR1 and CDR2 are MNHEY and SMNVEV (reference sequence). Trimming cost V 5 bases and J 0 bases; bases outside gene matches: 9. CDR3 in DNA: TGTGCCAGCAGTGGAATCGAGACAGGGGGCTTGAACACTGAAGCTTTCTTT. Its protein is CASSGIETGGLNTEAFF.

The chain has TRBV6-5 and TRBJ1-4; D gene unclear. The V gene lost 6 bases and the J gene lost 4 bases, with 15 bases spanning the gap. This CDR3 comprises 15 residues. Germline CDR1 reads MNHEY; CDR2 reads SVGAGI. CDR3 amino acids: CASSPPRHGNEKLFF. The CDR3 DNA follows: TGTGCCAGCAGCCCCCCACGGCACGGTAATGAAAAACTGTTTTTT.

This rearrangement joins TRBV30 to TRBJ2-7; D possibly uses TRBD1 or TRBD2 (5 bases each). Germline CDR1 reads GTSNPN; CDR2 reads SVGIG (reference sequence). The CDR3 is 15 amino acids. The V gene lost 0 bases and the J gene lost 4 bases, with 16 bases spanning the gap. The CDR3 DNA reads TGTGCCTGGAGTGTAACGTGGGGGTCGATTTACGAGCAGTACTTC. Residues: CAWSVTWGSIYEQYF. Combining the CDR3 with reference TRBV30 and TRBJ2-7 gives the whole variable domain SQTIHQWPATLVQPVGSPLSLECTVEGTSNPNLYWYRQAAGRGLQLLFYSVGIGQISSEVPQNLSASRPQDRQFILSSKKLLLSDSGFYLCAWSVTWGSIYEQYFGPGTRLTVT.

The rearrangement links TRBV27 to TRBJ2-3; 9 nucleotides line up with TRBD1. J was trimmed by 0 bases and V by 8 bases; bases with no gene match: 9. The CDR3 extends over 16 amino acids. Germline CDR1 MNHEY, CDR2 SMNVEV (reference sequence). CDR3 bases: TGTGCCAGCCGGACTTGGACAGGGGCGAGCACAGATACGCAGTATTTT. Translating gives CASRTWTGASTDTQYF.

The V and J genes are TRBV7-6 and TRBJ1-1; weak D call: TRBD1 (6 bases). Looked up from germline, CDR1 is SGHVS and CDR2 is FNYEAQ. The CDR3 has 16 amino acids. V gave up 1 base and J gave up 3 bases, with 15 bases separating them. DNA of the CDR3: TGTGCCAGCAGCTTAGGGGGGGGCAGGATCTACACTGAAGCTTTCTTT. It translates to CASSLGGGRIYTEAFF.

This clone appeared a few times. The chain has TRBV7-9 and TRBJ2-1; TRBD2 agrees at 13 bases. Germline CDR1 SEHNR, CDR2 FQNEAQ (reference sequence). Germline trimming cut 0 bases from V and 9 bases from J; bases unmatched to any gene: 5. The CDR3 is made up of 16 amino acids. The CDR3, as DNA: TGTGCCAGCAGCTTAGCGCTGGGACTAGCGGGGAGTGAGCAGTTCTTC. Translation: CASSLALGLAGSEQFF.

The J gene is TRBJ2-2, the V gene TRBV27; weak D call: TRBD2 (6 bases). The CDR3 runs 13 residues. Germline CDR1 is MNHEY and CDR2 is SMNVEV (reference sequence). Trimming removed 2 bases at V and 7 bases at J, with 8 bases between. The CDR3 DNA follows: TGTGCCAGCAGTTTAGGGGGGAACGGGGAGCTGTTTTTT. Translation gives CASSLGGNGELFF.

There are a few counts of this clone. The V gene is TRBV6-5, the J gene TRBJ1-5; no clear D. The germline V gene encodes CDR1 MNHEY and CDR2 SVGAGI. Deletions cut 6 bases from V and 2 bases from J, with 11 bases between. The CDR3 runs 14 residues. CDR3: CASSFREGNQPQHF. The CDR3 bases are TGTGCCAGCAGCTTCCGCGAGGGCAATCAGCCCCAGCATTTT.

J is TRBJ2-5 and V is TRBV27, with D uncertain. There are 14 residues in the CDR3. In germline, CDR1 is MNHEY, CDR2 SMNVEV (reference sequence). V dropped 0 bases and J dropped 0 bases, with 5 bases sitting between them. DNA for the CDR3: TGTGCCAGCAGTTTATCCCCAAACCAAGAGACCCAGTACTTC. This encodes CASSLSPNQETQYF.

J is TRBJ2-5 and V is TRBV11-2; 8 nucleotides match TRBD2. The germline V gene has CDR1 SGHAT and CDR2 FQNNGV. V was pared by 0 bases and J by 2 bases, with 2 bases of the junction left unmatched. The CDR3 runs 15 residues. The CDR3 protein is CASSLELAAQETQYF. In nucleotides, the CDR3 is TGTGCCAGCAGCTTAGAACTAGCGGCACAAGAGACCCAGTACTTC.

This rearrangement joins TRBV19 to TRBJ2-2; a weak D match, TRBD1 (7 bases). From germline, CDR1 is LNHDA and CDR2 SQIVND (reference sequence). CDR3 length: 14 amino acids. V lost 9 bases and J lost 5, with 16 bases in between. In DNA, the CDR3 is TGTGCCAGCAACCGGGGGACAGAGACCGGGGAGCTGTTTTTT. Its protein is CASNRGTETGELFF.